The 25 T cell receptor beta chains given below trace back to one sample, sequenced in a study of blood T cell repertoires in COVID-19. Sequencing was performed with immunoSEQ multiplex PCR; in TCRdb, only in-frame clones are kept and a portion is missing. Here the sample spans some 31,000 clones, about nine tenths being singletons. The sequencing sample was made of peripheral blood. The origin of the receptors is a human donor with active COVID-19. The donor label of this sample is uncertain.

The chain links TRBV11-2 to TRBJ2-5; 10 nucleotides match TRBD2. Germline V lookup: CDR1 SGHAT, CDR2 FQNNGV. The CDR3 runs to 20 residues. V was pared by 0 bases and J by 5 bases, with 18 bases of the junction left unmatched. The CDR3 nucleotides are TGTGCCAGCAGCTTAGATTTTGGGACTAGCGCGCTAGCTCGTGGGGAGACCCAGTACTTC. Protein sequence: CASSLDFGTSALARGETQYF.

The chain is built from TRBV19 and TRBJ2-3, with D perhaps matching TRBD2 (5 bases). The germline V gene has CDR1 LNHDA and CDR2 SQIVND (reference sequence). The CDR3 has 14 residues. V was shortened by 3 bases and J by 4 bases, with 11 bases between the two germline ends. The CDR3 DNA reads TGTGCCAGTAGTATTGCCTTTAGCGCAGATACGCAGTATTTT. The encoded protein is CASSIAFSADTQYF.

The chain joins TRBV7-3 to TRBJ2-3; D not certain. This CDR3 spans 14 amino acids. Germline lookup yields CDR1 SGHTA and CDR2 FQGTGA. Trimming left V 3 bases short and J 0 bases short, with 7 bases between. CDR3 DNA sequence: TGTGCCAGCAGCTTCTTCCCCAGCACAGATACGCAGTATTTT. It is translated as CASSFFPSTDTQYF.

The chain recombines TRBV4-1 with TRBJ1-1, with D possibly being TRBD1 (6 bases). Germline values: CDR1 MGHRA, CDR2 YSYEKL. The CDR3 length is 15 residues. V shed 4 bases and J shed 4 bases, with 16 bases lying between them. In nucleotides, the CDR3 is TGCGCCAGCAGCCTCGATAACAGGGCGGCCACTGAAGCTTTCTTT. Its translation is CASSLDNRAATEAFF.

CDR3 sequence reads: CASSQTEGTGELFF. Written as DNA, the CDR3 is TGTGCCAGCAGCCAAACAGAAGGCACCGGGGAGCTGTTTTTT. This sequence joins TRBV4-2 and TRBJ2-2, with D uncertain. CDR3 size: 14 residues. CDR1 is LGHNA, CDR2 YNFKEQ, per germline. V lost 2 bases and J 4 bases, leaving 8 bases between the germline ends.

The chain links TRBV11-2 to TRBJ2-5, with D perhaps matching TRBD2 (5 bases). Trimming took 7 bases from V and 5 from J, leaving 14 bases between them. The CDR3 has 13 amino acids. In germline, CDR1 is SGHAT, CDR2 FQNNGV. The chain's CDR3 is CASTTTEGETQYF. CDR3 nucleotides: TGTGCCAGCACCACAACAGAGGGCGAGACCCAGTACTTC.

V is TRBV3-1 (or the pseudogene TRBV3-2) and J is TRBJ1-2; no firm D call. Per germline, CDR1 LGHDT and CDR2 YNNKEL (reference sequence). V lost 1 base, J lost 5 bases, and 14 bases lay in between. The CDR3 runs 15 residues. This CDR3 reads CASSQGTPKKYGYTF. The DNA for the CDR3 is TGTGCCAGCAGCCAAGGGACTCCTAAAAAATATGGCTACACCTTC.

Remarks on this clone: Compared with germline, one end of the junction differs, possibly owing to a read error. The gene calls are TRBV7-7 and TRBJ1-4, with TRBD1 matching over 7 bases. Germline V CDR1 and CDR2: SSHAT, FNYEAQ (reference sequence). This CDR3 region has 15 residues. The CDR3 coding sequence is TGTGCTAGCAGCTTAGGGGACAGCGTTGGCGAAAAACTGTTTTTT. It encodes CASSLGDSVGEKLFF.

The rearrangement links TRBV7-3 to TRBJ2-7; 9 nucleotides align to TRBD1. The V gene end was trimmed by 5 bases and the J gene end by 3 bases; junction bases not matched to a gene: 8. Germline V gene sequence: CDR1 SGHTA, CDR2 FQGTGA. CDR3 length: 15 amino acids. The chain's CDR3 is CASSAQGQGIYEQYF. In nucleotides, the CDR3 is TGTGCCAGCAGCGCCCAGGGACAGGGTATCTACGAGCAGTACTTC.

The rearrangement links TRBV2 to TRBJ1-2; the match to TRBD1 covers 8 bases. V dropped 6 bases and J dropped 3; count of bases not matched to a gene: 3. The CDR3 loop spans 13 amino acids. The V gene's germline CDR1 is SNHLY and CDR2 FYNNEI. The chain's CDR3 is CASSGQGYYGYTF. Here the CDR3 DNA reads TGTGCCAGCAGCGGACAGGGATACTATGGCTACACCTTC.

The CDR3 reads CASSLGQGGEQYF. Here the CDR3 DNA reads TGTGCCAGCAGCTTAGGCCAGGGAGGCGAGCAGTACTTC. The chain uses TRBV7-2 and TRBJ2-7; tentative D call: TRBD2 (6 bases). Germline loops: CDR1 SGHTA, CDR2 FQGNSA. V shed 1 base and J shed 6 bases, with 10 bases lying between them. This CDR3 is 13 amino acids long.

The rearrangement links TRBV25-1 to TRBJ2-7; 7 bases map to TRBD2. V gave up 1 base and J gave up 2 bases; unmatched junction bases: 8. From germline, CDR1 is MGHDK and CDR2 SYGVNS. This CDR3 has 16 amino acids. The CDR3 sequence: CASSELAGVGTYEQYF. The CDR3 DNA reads TGTGCCAGCAGTGAATTGGCGGGGGTAGGAACCTACGAGCAGTACTTC.

This chain links TRBV9 with TRBJ1-2, with D possibly TRBD1 on 5 matching bases. Between the trimmed V and J ends, which lost 4 bases and 4 bases, there was a span of 11 bases. The CDR3 is made up of 13 amino acids. Germline CDR1 reads SGDLS; CDR2 reads YYNGEE. DNA for the CDR3: TGTGCCAGCAGCTCAGCAGGGTCCTATGGCTACACCTTC. As protein: CASSSAGSYGYTF.

V and J are TRBV5-6 and TRBJ1-2; D is uncertain. Trimming pared 4 bases from V and 12 bases from J, leaving 13 bases between. The CDR3 runs to 11 residues. Germline CDR1 reads SGHDT; CDR2 reads YYEEEE. The CDR3 protein is CASSVSSSHTF. In DNA, the CDR3 is TGTGCCAGCAGCGTCTCGTCTAGCCACACCTTC.

The chain recombines TRBV19 with TRBJ1-3; D not certain. Per the germline V gene, CDR1 is LNHDA and CDR2 is SQIVND (reference sequence). The V gene lost 3 bases and the J gene lost 2 bases, with 8 bases spanning the gap. CDR3 length equals 14 residues. CDR3: CASSIRGTGNTIYF. In nucleotides, the CDR3 is TGTGCCAGTAGTATTCGGGGTACTGGAAACACCATATATTTT. The complete variable domain, with remaining parts taken from reference TRBV19 and TRBJ1-3, reads DGGITQSPKYLFRKEGQNVTLSCEQNLNHDAMYWYRQDPGQGLRLIYYSQIVNDFQKGDIAEGYSVSREKKESFPLTVTSAQKNPTAFYLCASSIRGTGNTIYFGEGSWLTVV.

The gene calls are TRBV27 and TRBJ1-1; maybe TRBD1 (6 bases). This CDR3 is 14 amino acids long. CDR1 is MNHEY, CDR2 SMNVEV, per germline (reference sequence). Trimming shortened V by 5 bases and J by 1 base, and 11 bases separated the two germline ends. As DNA, the CDR3 is TGTGCCAGCAGTCCCTACAGGGAGAACACTGAAGCTTTCTTT. It encodes CASSPYRENTEAFF.

The chain couples TRBV6-2 or TRBV6-3 to TRBJ1-2; D gene uncertain. The germline CDR1 and CDR2 sequences are MNHEY and SVGEGT. Trimming left V 2 bases short and J 0 bases short, with 7 bases between. The CDR3 has 14 residues. CDR3 sequence: CASSYVSSNYGYTF. The CDR3 nucleotides read TGTGCCAGCAGTTACGTCTCCTCTAACTATGGCTACACCTTC.

The rearrangement links TRBV4-3 to TRBJ1-2; weak D call: TRBD1 (5 bases). CDR1 and CDR2 (germline): LGHNA, YSLEER. The CDR3 runs to 15 residues. Trimming left V 0 bases short and J 5 bases short, with 13 bases between. CDR3 nucleotide sequence: TGCGCCAGCAGCCAAGATCGGGGACTCATTTATGGCTACACCTTC. It translates to CASSQDRGLIYGYTF.

J is TRBJ1-1 and V is TRBV7-2; perhaps TRBD1 as D (6 bases). Per germline, CDR1 SGHTA and CDR2 FQGNSA. Trimming pared 6 bases from V and 4 bases from J, leaving 15 bases between. The CDR3 has 14 residues. The DNA of the CDR3 is TGTGCCAGCAGACAAGGCAGGGGTACCACTGAAGCTTTCTTT. This gives the protein CASRQGRGTTEAFF.

The genes are TRBV18 and TRBJ2-7, with 9 bases matching TRBD2. Germline CDR1 KGHSH, CDR2 LQKENI. The CDR3 runs to 15 residues. Trimming took 6 bases from V and 3 from J; bases not matched to a gene: 9. CDR3 DNA: TGTGCCAGCTCCCCTCGCGGGGGGGATATCTACGAGCAGTACTTC. This codes for CASSPRGGDIYEQYF.

The chain couples TRBV5-5 to TRBJ2-3, with TRBD1 matching over 8 bases. The CDR3 is made up of 15 amino acids. With 4 bases clipped from V and 3 bases from J, the junction kept 7 bases outside the gene matches. Germline V gives CDR1 SGHKS, CDR2 YYEKEE (reference sequence). CDR3 sequence (DNA): TGTGCCAGCAGCCAAATCGGACAGGGAACAGATACGCAGTATTTT. Amino acids: CASSQIGQGTDTQYF. Filled out from reference TRBV5-5 and TRBJ2-3, the complete variable domain reads DAGVTQSPTHLIKTRGQQVTLRCSPISGHKSVSWYQQVLGQGPQFIFQYYEKEERGRGNFPDRFSARQFPNYSSELNVNALLLGDSALYLCASSQIGQGTDTQYFGPGTRLTVL.

The chain has TRBV28 and TRBJ2-7, with a weak D call TRBD2 (6 bases). The V end lost 3 bases, the J end lost 0 bases, and 12 bases lay between the germline ends. This CDR3 region has 15 residues. Germline loops: CDR1 MDHEN, CDR2 SYDVKM. CDR3 DNA sequence: TGTGCCAGCAGTTTCGGCGGGAAGAGCTCCTACGAGCAGTACTTC. It specifies CASSFGGKSSYEQYF.

The rearrangement links TRBV4-3 to TRBJ2-3; D gene ambiguous. The CDR3 runs 17 residues. The V gene lost 0 bases and the J gene lost 0 bases, with 13 bases spanning the gap. Germline V gives CDR1 LGHNA, CDR2 YSLEER. CDR3 bases: TGCGCCAGCAGCCAAGATATCGCAGGTACTAGCACAGATACGCAGTATTTT. The encoded protein is CASSQDIAGTSTDTQYF.

This chain joins TRBV6-2 or TRBV6-3 and TRBJ2-7; maybe TRBD2 (6 bases). Germline V gene sequence: CDR1 MNHEY, CDR2 SVGEGT. Trimming shortened V by 1 base and J by 7 bases, and 20 bases separated the two germline ends. This CDR3 has 16 amino acids. CDR3 loop: CASSYLPGVGLREQYF. The CDR3 DNA reads as TGTGCCAGCAGTTACTTGCCGGGGGTCGGCCTTCGAGAGCAGTACTTC.

The V gene is TRBV5-1, the J gene TRBJ2-7; D is possibly TRBD2 (6 bases). Trimming stripped 4 bases from V and 0 bases from J, with 8 bases between. The CDR3 loop spans 13 amino acids. Germline V CDR1 and CDR2: SGHRS, YFSETQ. CDR3 nucleotides: TGCGCCAGCAGCCCGGGGGACTCCTACGAGCAGTACTTC. Translated: CASSPGDSYEQYF.